This T cell receptor (beta chain) was identified in a study of T cell responses to AZD1222 COVID-19 vaccine. Study-wide background: Samples with a second dose at about 4 or about 12 weeks were pooled together.

Germline lookup yields CDR1 ENHRY and CDR2 SYGVKD. Trimming pared 4 bases from V and 2 bases from J, leaving 8 bases between. This CDR3 has 13 residues. Some clones are missing from TCRdb's copy, which holds only in-frame ones; the method was immunoSEQ multiplex PCR. The sample lists approximately 180,000 clones, around nine tenths seen once, with approximately 2.9% in the top ten. Material: peripheral blood, obtained on day 0 of AZD1222 vaccination. The origin of this receptor is an adult in good health. The rearrangement uses TRBV10-3 and TRBJ1-1, with a tentative D call TRBD1 (5 bases). This CDR3 reads CAISGGVNTEAFF. CDR3 coding DNA: TGTGCCATCAGTGGGGGGGTAAACACTGAAGCTTTCTTT.